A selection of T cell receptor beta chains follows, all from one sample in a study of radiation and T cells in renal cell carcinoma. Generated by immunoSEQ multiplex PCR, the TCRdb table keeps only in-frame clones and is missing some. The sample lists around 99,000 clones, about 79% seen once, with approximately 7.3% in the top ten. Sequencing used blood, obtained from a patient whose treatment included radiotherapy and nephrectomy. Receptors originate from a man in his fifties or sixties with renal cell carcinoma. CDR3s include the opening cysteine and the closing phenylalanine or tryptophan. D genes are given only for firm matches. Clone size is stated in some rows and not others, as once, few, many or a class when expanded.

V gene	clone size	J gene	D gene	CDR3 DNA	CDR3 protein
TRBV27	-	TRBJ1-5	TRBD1	TGTGCCAGCAGCCTGACAGGGAGACGGCCCCAGCATTTT	CASSLTGRRPQHF
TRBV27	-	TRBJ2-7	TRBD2	TGTGCCAGCAGTTCATTAGCGGGAGACCCCTACGAGCAGTACTTC	CASSSLAGDPYEQYF
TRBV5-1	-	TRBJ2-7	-	TGCGCCAGCAGCTTGGGGTCTCACGTCTACGAGCAGTACTTC	CASSLGSHVYEQYF
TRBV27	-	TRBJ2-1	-	TGTGCCAGCACCCCTTCCGGACAGTACAATGAGCAGTTCTTC	CASTPSGQYNEQFF
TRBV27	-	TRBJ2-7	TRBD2	TGTGCCAGCAGTTTGCGGGGGTACGAGCAGTACTTC	CASSLRGYEQYF
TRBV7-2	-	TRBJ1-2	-	TGTGCCAGCAGCTTAGCTGGAGGTTCTAACTATGGCTACACCTTC	CASSLAGGSNYGYTF
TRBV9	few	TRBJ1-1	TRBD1	TGTGCCAGCAGCGTGACACAGGGGGGAACTGAAGCTTTCTTT	CASSVTQGGTEAFF
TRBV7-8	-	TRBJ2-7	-	TGTGCCAGCAGCTTAGTAGATGCAGTTAGAAGCTCCTACGAGCAGTACTTC	CASSLVDAVRSSYEQYF
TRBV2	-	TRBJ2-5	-	TGTGCCAGCAGAGCAACAGGGTTCGGTGCGACCCAGTACTTC	CASRATGFGATQYF
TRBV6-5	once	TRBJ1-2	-	TGTGCCAGCAGTGCCGCGGGGGTTAACTATGGCTACACCTTC	CASSAAGVNYGYTF
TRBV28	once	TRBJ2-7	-	TGTGCCAGCAGTTTACAGGGGGGGTCCTACGAGCAGTACTTC	CASSLQGGSYEQYF
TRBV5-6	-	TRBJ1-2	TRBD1	TGTGCCAGCAGCTTACCACCTCTACCCAACAGGGGTGGAGGGTATGGCTACACCTTC	CASSLPPLPNRGGGYGYTF
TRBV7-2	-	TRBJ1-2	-	TGTGCCAGCAGTTTCGGACCGAACTATGGCTACACCTTC	CASSFGPNYGYTF
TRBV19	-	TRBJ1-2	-	TGTGCCAGTAAAACCATCGAAACGGGACGCGCTAACTATGGCTACACCTTC	CASKTIETGRANYGYTF
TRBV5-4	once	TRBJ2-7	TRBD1	TGTGCCAGCACCGAGACAGGGAGCTCCTACGAGCAGTACTTC	CASTETGSSYEQYF
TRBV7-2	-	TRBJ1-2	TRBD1	TGTGCCAGCAGCTCGGGACAGGGGCATGGCTACACCTTC	CASSSGQGHGYTF
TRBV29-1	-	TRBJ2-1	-	TGCAGCGTAGACCCGGGCCGCTTCTTC	CSVDPGRFF